The sequence of this T cell receptor (beta chain) was determined in a study of blood T cell repertoires in COVID-19 (dated by TCRdb to about 2020). Study-wide context: The collaborator samples originated in the United States, Italy and Spain and spanned the acute and convalescent phases of COVID-19. The prospective study material was composed of cDNA or gDNA derived from T cells, B-cell-depleted T cells, or PBMCs. Deeply sampled blood TCRbeta repertoires from subjects exposed to, actively infected with, or recovered from COVID-19 were included in the dataset. The repertoires were made available in a free public database intended to serve as a resource for research on the immune response to SARS-CoV-2. Samples came from the ongoing ImmuneRACE study (first 160 participants) plus 1,254 subjects from 6 global collaborators. The sample metadata nearly always contained a de-identified subject ID, COVID-19 status, age in years and sex. Where HLA class I and class II types were available, the types were taken from metadata supplied by the sample provider, not from assay-based typing. Study-wide findings and limitations: The quantity of clinical and demographic metadata differed by source and by participant and was supplied without curation.

Each collaborating institution followed its own protocols to collect whole blood in K2EDTA tubes. For TCRbeta analysis, collaborators shipped samples in one of three forms: frozen whole blood, isolated PBMCs, or DNA extracted from either of those sample types. About this clone: Its antigen is still unknown. No base qualities exist here, and no much larger clone lies one base off it.

V and J lose 8 bases and 4 bases, and a span of 11 bases separates them. For CDR1 and CDR2, the germline V gene lists MNHEY and SVGAGI. The CDR3 runs 13 residues from the cysteine to the phenylalanine. Left in the record is the CDR3 DNA by itself, 39 bases read in frame from the first base. The immunoSEQ Assay, a bias-controlled multiplex PCR, was used to amplify TCRbeta CDR3 regions from genomic DNA. Regarding the original processing steps: The number of nucleated cells in each sample was estimated from the amplification of reference gene primers within the assay. Sequence reads were collapsed and filtered to measure the absolute abundance of every unique TCRbeta CDR3 rearrangement. For each sample, productive Simpson clonality was calculated as the square root of Simpson's diversity index over productive rearrangements. Here the immuneACCESS table is served through TCRdb, limited to in-frame sequences with V and J called. Missing clones are a known gap in these copies; in checked studies unresolved V genes cover under half, and the rest lacks a known reason. V and J calls and clone size are given by that table; D and trimming were obtained from the DNA. The sample records over 120,000 clones, over 70% of which are singletons. More than 1.5% of the sample is held by the ten biggest clonotypes.

Recombination linked TRBV6-5 to TRBJ2-2; TRBD2 is a weak D gene call, 6 bases matching. The sequence came from a woman in her sixties with acute or convalescent COVID-19. Sequencing input: peripheral blood. The CDR3 region: CASSPAGTGELFF. The nucleotides read TGTGCCAGCTCCCCAGCGGGCACCGGGGAGCTGTTTTTT.